This T cell receptor beta chain is from a study of regulatory T cells in long-lasting Graves disease. The trim removed 0 bases at V and 9 bases at J, leaving 3 bases unmatched. Germline loops: CDR1 GTSNPN, CDR2 SVGIG (reference sequence). The CDR3 runs to 13 residues. Sample time point: newly diagnosed GD, antithyroid drugs for less than 3 months. RNA from PBMCs was the source of the TCR library. Building the TCR beta libraries relied on iRepertoire HTBI primers, and CDR3 regions underwent Arm-PCR. TCRdb reprocessed the multiplex PCR reads via MiXCR and lists one record per CDR3 protein. The sample records approximately 560,000 distinct CDR3 sequences, around 15% being singletons. This clonotype was seen a few times. These same data were also listed under a study on T cells in Graves' hyperthyroidism and ophthalmopathy.

The chain couples TRBV30 to TRBJ2-1, with 9 bases identical to TRBD1. The origin of this receptor is a man between 18 and 35 years old with Graves disease. The specimen comprised peripheral blood mononuclear cells (PBMCs), sampled at new diagnosis, from a patient treated with antithyroid drugs. In DNA, the CDR3 is TGTGCCTGGAGTGTACAGGGGGCGGTTGAGCAGTTCTTC. This codes for CAWSVQGAVEQFF.